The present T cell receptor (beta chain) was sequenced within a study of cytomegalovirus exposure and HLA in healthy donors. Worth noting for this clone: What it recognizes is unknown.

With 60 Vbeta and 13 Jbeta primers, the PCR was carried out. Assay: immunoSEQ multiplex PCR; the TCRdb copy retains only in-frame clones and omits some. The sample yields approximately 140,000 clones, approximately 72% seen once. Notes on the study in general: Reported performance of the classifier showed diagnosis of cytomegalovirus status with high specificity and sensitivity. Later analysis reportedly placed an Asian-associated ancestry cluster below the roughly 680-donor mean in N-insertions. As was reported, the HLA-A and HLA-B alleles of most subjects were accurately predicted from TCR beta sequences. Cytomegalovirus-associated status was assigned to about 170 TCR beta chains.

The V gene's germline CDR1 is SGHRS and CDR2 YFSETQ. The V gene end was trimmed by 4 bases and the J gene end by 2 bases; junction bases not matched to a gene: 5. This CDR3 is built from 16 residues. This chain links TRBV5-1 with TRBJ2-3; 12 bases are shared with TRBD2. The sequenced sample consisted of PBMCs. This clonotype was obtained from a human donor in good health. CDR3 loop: CASSPGLAGPTDTQYF. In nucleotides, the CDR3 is TGCGCCAGCAGCCCCGGACTAGCGGGGCCCACAGATACGCAGTATTTT.